The 28 T cell receptor beta chains presented below share a single source sample, sequenced in a study of blood T cell repertoires in COVID-19. Sequencing used immunoSEQ multiplex PCR; TCRdb keeps in-frame clones, though not all of them. Of 54,000 or so clones in the sample, 80% to 90% are singletons; the top ten hold 3.5%. The sequenced sample was peripheral blood. The source is a human donor in a cohort sampled during active COVID-19.

The rearrangement joins TRBV13 to TRBJ2-1; 14 bases line up with TRBD2. The germline V gene encodes CDR1 PRHDT and CDR2 FYEKMQ (reference sequence). J gave up 7 bases and V 5 bases, and 4 bases lay outside the gene matches. CDR3 length: 15 residues. The CDR3 DNA is TGTGCCAGCAGCAAGCGGACTAGCGGGAGGAATGAGCAGTTCTTC. It specifies CASSKRTSGRNEQFF.

The chain uses TRBV4-3 and TRBJ2-2, with D possibly being TRBD2 (5 bases). Germline V CDR1 and CDR2: LGHNA, YSLEER. Trimming removed 3 bases at V and 6 bases at J, with 11 bases between. The CDR3 loop spans 14 amino acids. CDR3 sequence reads: CASSQPGSPGELFF. CDR3 sequence (DNA): TGCGCCAGCAGCCAGCCGGGGTCACCCGGGGAGCTGTTTTTT.

This chain uses TRBV7-3 with TRBJ1-3; unclear D gene. V lost 5 bases and J lost 2, with 16 bases in between. Germline V gene lookup returns CDR1 SGHTA and CDR2 FQGTGA. The CDR3 loop spans 16 amino acids. CDR3 amino acids: CASSAGRVGTGNTIYF. DNA of the CDR3: TGTGCCAGCAGCGCCGGGAGGGTGGGGACTGGAAACACCATATATTTT.

This rearrangement joins TRBV5-1 to TRBJ2-7, with D possibly matching TRBD1 (6 bases). From germline, CDR1 is SGHRS and CDR2 YFSETQ. The CDR3 sequence is 14 residues long. V was trimmed by 0 bases and J by 5 bases, leaving 12 bases between them. This chain's CDR3 is CASSLDRVEDEQYF. CDR3 nucleotides: TGCGCCAGCAGCTTGGACAGGGTGGAGGACGAGCAGTACTTC.

V gene TRBV14 combines with J gene TRBJ2-5, with D maybe TRBD2 (5 bases). The length of the CDR3 is 14 residues. Per germline, CDR1 SGHDN and CDR2 FVKESK. The ends were cut back, 1 base at V and 5 bases at J, with 11 bases in the middle. Here the CDR3 DNA reads TGTGCCAGCAGCCAAGGACTATCACGGGAGACCCAGTACTTC. This codes for CASSQGLSRETQYF.

V and J are TRBV5-6 and TRBJ1-5, with TRBD1 matching over 9 bases. The CDR3 has 17 amino acids. After removal of 0 bases from V and 0 bases from J, the junction contained 4 bases not matched to a gene. The germline V gene encodes CDR1 SGHDT and CDR2 YYEEEE. CDR3 amino acids: CASSLGDRAISNQPQHF. The CDR3 DNA reads as TGTGCCAGCAGCTTGGGGGACAGGGCCATTAGCAATCAGCCCCAGCATTTT.

The rearrangement joins TRBV12-3 or TRBV12-4 to TRBJ2-2; D is unclear. The ends were cut back, 5 bases at V and 9 bases at J, with 7 bases in the middle. This CDR3 contains 11 residues. The CDR3 loop reads CASSRGRELFF. CDR3 nucleotides: TGTGCCAGCAGTCGAGGCCGGGAGCTGTTTTTT.

The chain carries TRBV19 and TRBJ1-3; TRBD1 is a possible D gene (5 bases). The germline V gene has CDR1 LNHDA and CDR2 SQIVND (reference sequence). There are 14 residues in the CDR3. Trimming stripped 7 bases from V and 4 bases from J, with 14 bases between. The DNA of the CDR3 is TGTGCCAGTACCCTCCTGGGGCCGGGAAACACCATATATTTT. It encodes CASTLLGPGNTIYF.

The rearrangement uses TRBV5-1 and TRBJ2-6, with 7 positions matching TRBD1. This CDR3 is 17 amino acids long. Germline V gives CDR1 SGHRS, CDR2 YFSETQ. V was clipped by 0 bases and J by 2 bases; unmatched bases: 5. In DNA, the CDR3 is TGCGCCAGCAGCTTGGCCCCACAGGGGACTGGGGCCAACGTCCTGACTTTC. This codes for CASSLAPQGTGANVLTF.

This clone was observed a single time. J is TRBJ2-1 and V is TRBV19; the match to TRBD2 covers 14 bases. This CDR3 contains 19 residues. Germline V CDR1 and CDR2: LNHDA, SQIVND (reference sequence). Trimming cost V 2 bases and J 0 bases; bases outside gene matches: 6. The DNA for the CDR3 is TGTGCCAGTAGTATAAGGGGACTAGCGGGAGTTAGCTCCTACAATGAGCAGTTCTTC. Translated: CASSIRGLAGVSSYNEQFF. Based on the CDR3 plus reference TRBV19 and TRBJ2-1, the full variable domain is DGGITQSPKYLFRKEGQNVTLSCEQNLNHDAMYWYRQDPGQGLRLIYYSQIVNDFQKGDIAEGYSVSREKKESFPLTVTSAQKNPTAFYLCASSIRGLAGVSSYNEQFFGPGTRLTVL.

V gene TRBV18 combines with J gene TRBJ2-5, with 8 positions matching TRBD1. The junction had 2 bases not matched to a gene; V was cut back by 3 bases and J by 5 bases. Germline V lookup: CDR1 KGHSH, CDR2 LQKENI. This CDR3 spans 13 amino acids. Here the CDR3 reads CASSPRGLETQYF. The CDR3 coding sequence is TGTGCCAGCTCACCCAGGGGGCTGGAGACCCAGTACTTC.

The V call is TRBV18, the J call TRBJ2-1, with TRBD2 as a possible D gene (5 bases). V shed 3 bases and J shed 2 bases, with 14 bases lying between them. The germline CDR1 and CDR2 sequences are KGHSH and LQKENI. This CDR3 comprises 16 residues. CDR3 protein: CASSPLGEPTYNEQFF. The CDR3 DNA is TGTGCCAGCTCACCCCTCGGGGAGCCAACCTACAATGAGCAGTTCTTC.

This clone showed up just once. This sequence joins TRBV7-8 and TRBJ2-5, with 8 positions matching TRBD2. Trimming took 2 bases from V and 1 from J; bases not matched to a gene: 6. The CDR3 has 16 amino acids. CDR1 and CDR2 (germline): SGHVS, FQNEAQ. This chain's CDR3 is CASSLLLAGPQETQYF. DNA of the CDR3: TGTGCCAGCAGCTTACTCCTAGCGGGCCCCCAAGAGACCCAGTACTTC.

The chain couples TRBV6-5 to TRBJ1-3; the D gene is possibly TRBD1 (6 bases). The CDR3 totals 16 residues. Germline CDR1 and CDR2: MNHEY and SVGAGI. V was cut by 4 bases and J by 2 bases, with 15 bases left in between. The CDR3 region is CASSWGRGVAGNTIYF. Here the CDR3 DNA reads TGTGCCAGCAGTTGGGGCAGGGGTGTTGCTGGAAACACCATATATTTT.

The chain is built from TRBV3-1 (or the pseudogene TRBV3-2) and TRBJ2-5, with 8 bases identical to TRBD2. Unmatched junction bases numbered 11, after V lost 1 base and J lost 4 bases. In germline, CDR1 is LGHDT, CDR2 YNNKEL (reference sequence). The length of the CDR3 is 17 residues. The CDR3 DNA reads TGTGCCAGCAGCCAAGTATTTGCGGGAGGTGAGGGAGAGACCCAGTACTTC. Its translation is CASSQVFAGGEGETQYF.

In DNA, the CDR3 is TGCAGCGTTGAAGAAATAGCGGCTAGCGGGTCCCACGAGCAGTACTTC. Translation: CSVEEIAASGSHEQYF. V gene TRBV29-1 combines with J gene TRBJ2-7; TRBD2 matches at 8 bases. J was trimmed by 5 bases and V by 0 bases; bases with no gene match: 12. The CDR3 extends over 16 amino acids. Per the germline V gene, CDR1 is SQVTM and CDR2 is ANQGSEA.

V usage is TRBV20-1 and J usage is TRBJ1-2; no firm D call. V lost 3 bases to trimming and J lost 11 bases, with 13 bases between them. The length of the CDR3 is 11 residues. The germline V gene encodes CDR1 DFQATT and CDR2 SNEGSKA (reference sequence). In DNA, the CDR3 is TGCAGTGCTAGCGGAGTTGAAGGTTACACCTTC. Residues: CSASGVEGYTF.

The J gene is TRBJ2-1, the V gene TRBV15; 7 positions agree with TRBD2. The junction had 9 bases not matched to a gene; V was cut back by 0 bases and J by 7 bases. CDR3 length: 16 residues. The V gene's germline CDR1 is LNHNV and CDR2 YYDKDF (reference sequence). CDR3 sequence reads: CATSRDPGGSRNEQFF. The CDR3 nucleotides read TGTGCCACCAGCAGAGACCCCGGGGGGAGTAGAAATGAGCAGTTCTTC.

The rearrangement links TRBV6-1 to TRBJ1-1; D perhaps matches TRBD1 (5 bases). V lost 2 bases and J lost 7, with 11 bases in between. This CDR3 spans 13 amino acids. Germline values: CDR1 MNHNS, CDR2 SASEGT. The CDR3 spells CASSERGWVEAFF. The CDR3 coding sequence is TGTGCCAGCAGTGAACGGGGGTGGGTTGAAGCTTTCTTT.

The chain employs TRBV10-3 and TRBJ1-1, with D perhaps matching TRBD1 (5 bases). Germline values: CDR1 ENHRY, CDR2 SYGVKD. The CDR3 sequence is 17 residues long. V was clipped by 0 bases and J by 1 base, with 15 bases between them. For the CDR3, the DNA is TGTGCCATCAGTGAGTCCCCAGGGAAGGGTCCGAACACTGAAGCTTTCTTT. It yields the protein CAISESPGKGPNTEAFF.

The gene calls are TRBV5-5 and TRBJ2-7; no reliable D call. The CDR3 contains 13 residues. V lost 2 bases and J 3 bases, leaving 9 bases between the germline ends. The germline V gene encodes CDR1 SGHKS and CDR2 YYEKEE (reference sequence). CDR3 sequence: CASSFTYSYEQYF. CDR3 bases: TGTGCCAGCAGCTTTACGTACAGCTACGAGCAGTACTTC.

The gene calls are TRBV7-2 and TRBJ1-3, with 9 bases identical to TRBD1. V gave up 3 bases and J gave up 0 bases; unmatched junction bases: 9. The CDR3 has 18 amino acids. The germline gives CDR1 SGHTA, CDR2 FQGNSA. The CDR3 region is CASSFVGTGTSSGNTIYF. The DNA of the CDR3 is TGTGCCAGCAGCTTCGTAGGGACAGGGACCTCCTCTGGAAACACCATATATTTT.

V gene TRBV6-4 combines with J gene TRBJ1-5, with D tentatively TRBD1 (5 bases). Germline loops: CDR1 MRHNA, CDR2 SNTAGT. V was pared by 3 bases and J by 2 bases, with 11 bases between. The CDR3 is 15 amino acids. CDR3 residues: CASSEMPGGNQPQHF. The CDR3 DNA sequence: TGTGCCAGCAGTGAAATGCCGGGGGGCAATCAGCCCCAGCATTTT.

The gene calls are TRBV11-2 and TRBJ2-3, with 8 bases matching TRBD2. This CDR3 region has 16 residues. The V segment lost 1 base and the J segment 0 bases; nucleotides outside the gene matches: 3. Germline V lookup: CDR1 SGHAT, CDR2 FQNNGV. The DNA of the CDR3 is TGTGCCAGCAGCTTAGTTGGCGGGGGGAGCACAGATACGCAGTATTTT. Encoded protein: CASSLVGGGSTDTQYF.

The V call is TRBV3-1 (or the pseudogene TRBV3-2), the J call TRBJ2-1, with 11 nucleotides matching TRBD2. The CDR3 is 17 amino acids. Germline trimming cut 2 bases from V and 6 bases from J; bases unmatched to any gene: 9. CDR1 and CDR2 from the germline V gene are LGHDT and YNNKEL (reference sequence). CDR3 nucleotides: TGTGCCAGCAGCCAACCCCAACTAGCGGGGGAACCCAATGAGCAGTTCTTC. This gives the protein CASSQPQLAGEPNEQFF.

The chain couples TRBV11-2 to TRBJ2-7, with TRBD2 as a possible D gene (6 bases). V was clipped by 5 bases and J by 1 base, with 15 bases between them. The germline gives CDR1 SGHAT, CDR2 FQNNGV. The CDR3 extends over 15 amino acids. The CDR3 region is CASSTRGGSSYEQYF. CDR3 DNA sequence: TGTGCCAGCAGCACCCGGGGAGGCAGTTCCTACGAGCAGTACTTC.

The sample holds one count of this clone. The chain carries TRBV7-2 and TRBJ2-7, with 8 positions matching TRBD2. Germline CDR1 SGHTA, CDR2 FQGNSA. Germline trimming cut 6 bases from V and 6 bases from J; bases unmatched to any gene: 10. The CDR3 totals 14 residues. CDR3 region: CASSGAISGGEQYF. DNA of the CDR3: TGTGCCAGCAGTGGAGCAATAAGCGGGGGCGAGCAGTACTTC.

The chain joins TRBV19 to TRBJ2-2; 12 positions match TRBD2. The CDR3 contains 16 residues. J lost 5 bases, V lost 7 bases, and 8 bases had no gene match. Germline lookup yields CDR1 LNHDA and CDR2 SQIVND (reference sequence). CDR3 nucleotides: TGTGCCAGTACCGTTACCGGGACTAGCGGGACCGGGGAGCTGTTTTTT. Protein: CASTVTGTSGTGELFF.